This TCR beta chain was sequenced in a study of blood T cell repertoires in COVID-19 (dated by TCRdb to the early 2020s). The study in broad terms: Samples covering the acute and convalescent phases of COVID-19 were provided by collaborators in the United States, Italy and Spain. The material from the prospective study consisted of cDNA or gDNA derived from T cells, B-cell-depleted T cells, or PBMCs. Subjects who had been exposed to COVID-19, were actively infected with it, or had recovered from it provided the deeply sampled blood TCRbeta repertoires that made up the dataset. A freely available public database, intended as a resource for researchers studying the immune response to SARS-CoV-2, is where the repertoires were released. Samples were obtained from the ongoing ImmuneRACE study (first 160 participants) and from over 1,000 subjects provided by 6 global collaborators. Sample metadata almost always included a de-identified subject ID, COVID-19 status, age in years and sex. Where available, HLA class I and class II types were obtained from metadata supplied by the sample provider rather than from assay-based typing.

TCRbeta CDR3 regions were amplified from genomic DNA using the immunoSEQ Assay, a bias-controlled multiplex PCR. Turning to the authors' computational methods: The number of nucleated cells in each sample was estimated from the amplification of reference gene primers within the assay. Sequence reads were collapsed and filtered to measure the absolute abundance of every unique TCRbeta CDR3 rearrangement. For each sample, productive Simpson clonality was calculated as the square root of Simpson's diversity index over productive rearrangements. What TCRdb holds here is the immuneACCESS table cut down to in-frame rearrangements. Part of the clones is not present; checked against another copy, under half of the missing clones reflect an unresolved V gene, and the others are unexplained. From that table come the V and J calls and clone size; the DNA was used to work out D and trimming. The sample data list 100,000 to 150,000 clones, and around 85% of these were observed just once. The ten largest account for approximately 3% of the sample.

CDR1 and CDR2 are read off the germline V gene (reference sequence) as SEHNR and FQNEAQ. Including cysteine and phenylalanine, the CDR3 has 16 amino acids. The retained sequence is limited to the CDR3, 48 bases, with the frame set at the first base. V was cut back by 2 bases and J by 6 bases, leaving a gap of 18 bases between them. One collaborating source in Seattle enrolled patients while the patients were actively infected and followed the patients over time throughout the course of disease. Each collaborating institution followed its own protocols to collect whole blood in K2EDTA tubes. For TCRbeta analysis, collaborators shipped samples as frozen whole blood, isolated PBMCs, or DNA extracted from either of those sample types. Broader findings and caveats from the paper: Clinical and demographic metadata were provided uncurated, with the amount varying by source and participant.

For this clone: The specificity of this receptor is unknown. Base-call qualities are not available, and no considerably larger clone is one nucleotide away.

Sequencing used peripheral blood. The V and J segments used are TRBV7-9 and TRBJ2-3, and perhaps TRBD2 as D gene, on 5 matching bases. The clonotype comes from a woman aged 80 or over with COVID-19, enrolled during active disease. The nucleotides read TGTGCCAGCAGCTTACTCGCGGGCAGCAGCAGGGATACGCAGTATTTT. Translated, it reads CASSLLAGSSRDTQYF.